The T cell receptor (beta chain) under discussion was sequenced for a study of OX40 agonist ivuxolimab in advanced cancers. Study-wide points: CD8+ T cells averaged more expanded clones than CD4+. At doses 0.1 to 3.0 mg/kg, CD4+ and CD8+ clones expanded.

Per the germline V gene, CDR1 is SNHLY and CDR2 is FYNNEI. This CDR3 contains 16 residues. V lost 1 base to trimming and J lost 8 bases; unmatched junction nucleotides: 8. Sequenced by immunoSEQ multiplex PCR; TCRdb stores in-frame clones only, minus some. In the table there are approximately 60,000 clones, 84% of which are singletons. This clone was counted a few times. Its specificity is unknown. The gene calls are TRBV2 and TRBJ2-3; TRBD2 matches at 11 bases. The TCR sequence derives from an adult with an advanced solid tumor such as melanoma, head and neck, liver or kidney cancer. Sequenced material: CD4+ or CD8+ T cells sorted from blood, taken in a trial of the OX40 agonist ivuxolimab. The CDR3 coding sequence is TGTGCCAGCAGTGAAGAGCTAGCGGGGGGAATGGGTACGCAGTATTTT. Amino acid sequence: CASSEELAGGMGTQYF.